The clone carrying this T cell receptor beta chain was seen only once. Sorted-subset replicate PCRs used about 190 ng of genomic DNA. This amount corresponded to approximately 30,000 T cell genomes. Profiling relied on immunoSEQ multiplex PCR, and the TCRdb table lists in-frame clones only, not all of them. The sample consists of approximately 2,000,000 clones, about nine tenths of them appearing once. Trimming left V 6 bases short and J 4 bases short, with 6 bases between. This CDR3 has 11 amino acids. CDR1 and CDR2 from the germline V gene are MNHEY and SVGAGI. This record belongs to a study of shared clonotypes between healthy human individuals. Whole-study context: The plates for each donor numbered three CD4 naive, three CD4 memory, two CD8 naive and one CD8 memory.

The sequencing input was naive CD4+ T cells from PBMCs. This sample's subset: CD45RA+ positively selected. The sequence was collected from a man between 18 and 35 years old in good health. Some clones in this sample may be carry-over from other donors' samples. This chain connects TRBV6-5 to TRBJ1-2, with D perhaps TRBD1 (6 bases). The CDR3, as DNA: TGTGCCAGCAGGACAGGCTATGGCTACACCTTC. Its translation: CASRTGYGYTF.